Only one count was recorded for the clone carrying this T cell receptor beta chain. The antigen remains undetermined. The study enrolled healthy HIV-negative adults without recent acute infections or vaccinations as donors. Profiled with immunoSEQ multiplex PCR; TCRdb holds only in-frame clones, not every one. Of about 770,000 clones listed, roughly two thirds are singletons. This sample is drawn from a study of shared clonotypes between healthy human individuals. Trimming shortened V by 4 bases and J by 3 bases, and 12 bases separated the two germline ends. The CDR3 consists of 14 residues. Germline assignment: CDR1 SQVTM and CDR2 ANQGSEA. Overall study findings and caveats: Larger estimated richness was generally recorded for naive subsets relative to memory subsets.

The V and J genes are TRBV29-1 and TRBJ1-4; perhaps TRBD1 as D (5 bases). The sample was memory CD4+ T cells sorted from blood. Subset of the sample: CD45RA-negative fraction. The clonotype comes from a woman aged 30 to 39 in good health. The CDR3 here is CSVVKGHANEKLFF. The CDR3 DNA reads as TGCAGCGTTGTAAAGGGGCACGCTAATGAAAAACTGTTTTTT.